The present T cell receptor (beta chain) was sequenced within a study of shared clonotypes between healthy human individuals. Naive-designated CD8 cells lacked CD45RO, were positively enriched for CCR7, and omitted terminally differentiated effector memory CD45RA+ cells. Caucasian adults residing in Nashville, Tennessee made up all the donors. The study's findings and limits: The four-donor shared clonotypes exceeded non-shared clonotypes in generation probability, with non-shared ones scoring lower.

On this clone: Its specificity is not known.

Profiled with immunoSEQ multiplex PCR; TCRdb holds only in-frame clones, not every one. The table records approximately 840,000 clones, about 96% of them present only once. The CDR3 has 13 residues. The germline V gene encodes CDR1 SQVTM and CDR2 ANQGSEA. J was trimmed by 1 base and V by 7 bases; bases with no gene match: 4. The chain links TRBV29-1 to TRBJ1-5, with 7 bases matching TRBD1. Material for sequencing was naive CD8+ T cells sorted from blood. The sequence came from a man aged 25-45 years in good health. CDR3 region: CSARTGSNQPQHF. Here the CDR3 DNA reads TGCAGCGCCCGGACAGGCAGCAATCAGCCCCAGCATTTT. The entire variable domain, with the rest obtained from reference TRBV29-1 and TRBJ1-5, is as follows: SAVISQKPSRDICQRGTSLTIQCQVDSQVTMMFWYRQQPGQSLTLIATANQGSEATYESGFVIDKFPISRPNLTFSTLTVSNMSPEDSSIYLCSARTGSNQPQHFGDGTRLSIL.